Presented here are 31 T cell receptor beta chains from one specimen sequenced in a study of cytomegalovirus exposure and HLA in healthy donors. The study ran its PCR with 60 Vbeta and 13 Jbeta primers. Clones were read by immunoSEQ multiplex PCR, and TCRdb kept only the in-frame ones, dropping some. The sample lists tens of thousands of clones, approximately 63% occurring once. Input material: PBMCs. These receptors originate from a woman aged 25 to 39 in good health and CMV-seronegative.

This clone appeared a few times. This sequence joins TRBV25-1 and TRBJ2-3; D might be TRBD1 (5 bases). The CDR3 has 12 residues. V was cut by 6 bases and J by 2 bases, with 6 bases left in between. Germline CDR1 is MGHDK and CDR2 is SYGVNS. The CDR3 here is CASRGATDTQYF. CDR3 DNA: TGTGCCAGCAGAGGGGCCACAGATACGCAGTATTTT.

This chain connects TRBV10-2 to TRBJ1-5, with no clear D. Germline V gene sequence: CDR1 WSHSY, CDR2 SAAADI. V was trimmed by 2 bases and J by 9 bases, leaving 14 bases between them. The CDR3 extends over 14 amino acids. The CDR3 protein is CASSEGNRHRPQHF. In nucleotides, the CDR3 is TGCGCCAGCAGTGAGGGTAACCGACACCGGCCCCAGCATTTT.

This clone was observed a few times. V gene TRBV19 combines with J gene TRBJ2-2; D uncertain. Trimming took 7 bases from V and 2 from J, leaving 20 bases between them. Germline V CDR1 and CDR2: LNHDA, SQIVND (reference sequence). The CDR3 has 17 amino acids. CDR3 amino acids: CASMMITGAFNTGELFF. DNA for the CDR3: TGTGCCAGTATGATGATTACCGGTGCCTTCAACACCGGGGAGCTGTTTTTT.

This clone came up once. The chain is built from TRBV6-5 and TRBJ2-7, with D tentatively TRBD2 (6 bases). Trimming stripped 5 bases from V and 6 bases from J, with 20 bases between. The CDR3 consists of 15 residues. From germline, CDR1 is MNHEY and CDR2 SVGAGI. CDR3 nucleotides: TGTGCCAGCAGTCGCGGTAGGGTAATGGGAGGCGAGCAGTACTTC. It encodes CASSRGRVMGGEQYF.

The V gene is TRBV6-5, the J gene TRBJ2-7; D not certain. The CDR3 is made up of 13 amino acids. In germline, CDR1 is MNHEY, CDR2 SVGAGI. Trimming took 0 bases from V and 2 from J, leaving 5 bases between them. CDR3 loop: CASSYSRAYEQYF. In DNA form, the CDR3 reads TGTGCCAGCAGTTACTCACGGGCCTACGAGCAGTACTTC.

The chain links TRBV28 to TRBJ1-5; 9 bases line up with TRBD1. This CDR3 spans 15 amino acids. Germline lookup yields CDR1 MDHEN and CDR2 SYDVKM. Trimming cost V 6 bases and J 6 bases; bases outside gene matches: 9. CDR3 coding DNA: TGTGCCAGCAGGTCCAGGGACAGGGAAAGTCAGCCCCAGCATTTT. It specifies CASRSRDRESQPQHF. Combining the CDR3 with reference TRBV28 and TRBJ1-5 gives the whole variable domain DVKVTQSSRYLVKRTGEKVFLECVQDMDHENMFWYRQDPGLGLRLIYFSYDVKMKEKGDIPEGYSVSREKKERFSLILESASTNQTSMYLCASRSRDRESQPQHFGDGTRLSIL.

This clone showed up just once. The CDR3 is CASSITTSASTDTQYF. CDR3 in DNA: TGCGCCAGCAGTATAACTACCTCCGCTTCCACAGATACGCAGTATTTT. The chain has TRBV10-1 and TRBJ2-3, with D hard to call. Germline V CDR1 and CDR2: WNHNN, SYGVQD (reference sequence). CDR3 length equals 16 residues. Trimming took off 5 bases at V and 2 bases at J, with 17 bases between the two ends.

The chain links TRBV6-5 to TRBJ2-7; a possible D gene is TRBD1 (5 bases). This CDR3 is 14 amino acids long. The germline gives CDR1 MNHEY, CDR2 SVGAGI. V was trimmed by 3 bases and J by 2 bases, leaving 11 bases between them. CDR3 loop: CASSYGGQTYEQYF. CDR3 coding DNA: TGTGCCAGCAGTTATGGCGGACAAACCTACGAGCAGTACTTC.

The chain has TRBV5-1 and TRBJ1-6; perhaps TRBD1 as D (6 bases). There are 14 residues in the CDR3. Germline assignment: CDR1 SGHRS and CDR2 YFSETQ. Trimming took 4 bases from V and 8 from J, leaving 13 bases between them. The CDR3 here is CASSGDTGYSPLHF. Written as DNA, the CDR3 is TGCGCCAGCAGCGGGGACACGGGATATTCACCCCTCCACTTT.

The table lists this clone with a count of one. The CDR3 DNA sequence: TGTGCCAGCAGCTTAGATCGGAGGTCAGGGCAGTACTTC. This sequence encodes CASSLDRRSGQYF. The chain uses TRBV11-2 and TRBJ2-7; perhaps TRBD2 as D (5 bases). Germline loops: CDR1 SGHAT, CDR2 FQNNGV. V was clipped by 0 bases and J by 9 bases, with 12 bases between them. CDR3 size: 13 residues.

Written as DNA, the CDR3 is TGTGCCAGCAGCCCCCCGGGACACCTCACCGGGGAGCTGTTTTTT. Translating gives CASSPPGHLTGELFF. The rearrangement links TRBV7-8 to TRBJ2-2; D may be TRBD1 (6 bases). Trimming left V 5 bases short and J 4 bases short, with 14 bases between. Germline CDR1 SGHVS, CDR2 FQNEAQ. CDR3 length equals 15 residues.

The J gene is TRBJ2-7, the V gene TRBV5-1; 9 nucleotides agree with TRBD1. The CDR3 has 14 residues. Germline CDR1 is SGHRS and CDR2 is YFSETQ. J lost 3 bases, V lost 0 bases, and 1 base had no gene match. This CDR3 is CASSLGDRVYEQYF. CDR3 coding DNA: TGCGCCAGCAGCTTGGGGGACAGGGTCTACGAGCAGTACTTC.

This clone has just a few counts. This rearrangement joins TRBV29-1 to TRBJ2-7, with TRBD1 matching over 8 bases. Germline trimming cut 7 bases from V and 6 bases from J; bases unmatched to any gene: 8. The CDR3 runs 12 residues. In germline, CDR1 is SQVTM, CDR2 ANQGSEA. CDR3 DNA sequence: TGCAGCGCCTACCTCGGACAGGGCGAGCAGTACTTC. Protein sequence: CSAYLGQGEQYF.

The gene calls are TRBV11-1 and TRBJ1-5, with a possible D match to TRBD1 (5 bases). Per the germline V gene, CDR1 is SGHAT and CDR2 is FQDESV (reference sequence). CDR3 length equals 15 residues. V was shortened by 3 bases and J by 3 bases, with 12 bases between the two germline ends. CDR3: CASSLSGRSNQPQHF. CDR3 sequence (DNA): TGTGCCAGCAGCTTGTCAGGGCGGTCCAATCAGCCCCAGCATTTT.

This clone was detected only a few times. The chain uses TRBV7-9 and TRBJ2-5; no definite D call. V was shortened by 1 base and J by 3 bases, with 6 bases between the two germline ends. This CDR3 is 13 amino acids long. Germline V lookup: CDR1 SEHNR, CDR2 FQNEAQ (reference sequence). The CDR3 nucleotides are TGTGCCAGCAGCTTAGTGCCAGAAGAGACCCAGTACTTC. It translates to CASSLVPEETQYF. The full variable domain, rest sourced from reference TRBV7-9 and TRBJ2-5, is DTGVSQNPRHKITKRGQNVTFRCDPISEHNRLYWYRQTLGQGPEFLTYFQNEAQLEKSRLLSDRFSAERPKGSFSTLEIQRTEQGDSAMYLCASSLVPEETQYFGPGTRLLVL.

The chain employs TRBV19 and TRBJ1-2, with D tentatively TRBD1 (5 bases). The CDR3 loop spans 14 amino acids. Germline V gives CDR1 LNHDA, CDR2 SQIVND (reference sequence). The V end was cut by 0 bases, the J end by 2 bases, with 7 bases between. The CDR3 DNA reads TGTGCCAGTAGTATAGATCCAGGGAACTATGGCTACACCTTC. Translation: CASSIDPGNYGYTF.

The rearrangement links TRBV6-5 to TRBJ2-3, with TRBD2 matching over 12 bases. Germline V gene sequence: CDR1 MNHEY, CDR2 SVGAGI. This CDR3 is 15 amino acids long. Unmatched junction bases numbered 3, after V lost 4 bases and J lost 4 bases. The CDR3 DNA reads TGTGCCAGCAGTTTACTAGCGGGAGGATCAGATACGCAGTATTTT. It specifies CASSLLAGGSDTQYF.

In its sample, this clone was seen a few times. The same CDR3 can be traced to other DNA sequences in this sample. The V call is TRBV19, the J call TRBJ1-2; 9 bases map to TRBD1. CDR1 is LNHDA and CDR2 is SQIVND in the germline V gene (reference sequence). CDR3 length: 13 residues. V lost 7 bases, J lost 8 bases, and 8 bases stayed unmatched. The DNA of the CDR3 is TGTGCCAGTACCCGTGGACAGGGGAACGGCTACACCTTC. Its protein is CASTRGQGNGYTF.

The chain has TRBV28 and TRBJ2-7; maybe TRBD1 (5 bases). Per germline, CDR1 MDHEN and CDR2 SYDVKM. This CDR3 has 15 residues. Trimming left V 5 bases short and J 2 bases short, with 16 bases between. The CDR3 nucleotides read TGTGCCAGCAGTACGTTAGGGGCAGGTCCCTACGAGCAGTACTTC. This sequence encodes CASSTLGAGPYEQYF.

This clone appeared a few times. The rearrangement uses TRBV6-5 and TRBJ1-6; possible D gene TRBD1, 6 bases. The germline V gene has CDR1 MNHEY and CDR2 SVGAGI. CDR3 size: 14 residues. The V gene lost 2 bases and the J gene lost 8 bases, with 10 bases spanning the gap. This chain's CDR3 is CASSYTYRDSPLHF. In DNA form, the CDR3 reads TGTGCCAGCAGTTACACGTACAGGGATTCACCCCTCCACTTT.

In this sample, this clone turned up once. The chain carries TRBV11-2 and TRBJ2-6, with TRBD1 identical over 7 bases. From germline, CDR1 is SGHAT and CDR2 FQNNGV. This CDR3 spans 15 amino acids. The trim removed 10 bases at V and 2 bases at J, leaving 8 bases unmatched. CDR3 DNA: TGTGCCACCGAAGGAACAGGGGCTGGGGCCAACGTCCTGACTTTC. Translation gives CATEGTGAGANVLTF.

A few counts support this clone. V and J are TRBV18 and TRBJ2-7; 7 nucleotides match TRBD2. CDR3 length: 15 amino acids. Germline assignment: CDR1 KGHSH and CDR2 LQKENI. With V trimmed by 2 bases and J by 1 base, 5 bases remained unmatched. The CDR3 bases are TGTGCCAGCTCACCAGGCGGGAGTCTTTCCTACGAGCAGTACTTC. Protein: CASSPGGSLSYEQYF.

The chain is built from TRBV18 and TRBJ2-3, with 7 bases lining up with TRBD2. The CDR3 covers 15 residues. Germline V gene sequence: CDR1 KGHSH, CDR2 LQKENI. V dropped 1 base and J dropped 2; count of bases not matched to a gene: 3. CDR3 nucleotides: TGTGCCAGCTCACCACGGCGGGAGCTCACAGATACGCAGTATTTT. This encodes CASSPRRELTDTQYF.

This sequence joins TRBV5-4 and TRBJ1-4, with 8 bases fitting TRBD1. Germline V gives CDR1 SGHNT, CDR2 YYREEE (reference sequence). The CDR3 spans 16 residues. V was clipped by 4 bases and J by 2 bases; unmatched bases: 7. The CDR3 here is CASSMTGVGTNEKLFF. The CDR3 DNA sequence: TGTGCCAGCAGCATGACAGGGGTTGGGACTAATGAAAAACTGTTTTTT.

The V and J genes are TRBV9 and TRBJ2-2, with D maybe TRBD2 (6 bases). CDR3 length: 16 amino acids. V lost 0 bases, J lost 0 bases, and 9 bases lay in between. The germline V gene has CDR1 SGDLS and CDR2 YYNGEE. DNA of the CDR3: TGTGCCAGCAGCGTAGGACGACTAGCGAACACCGGGGAGCTGTTTTTT. Translating it yields CASSVGRLANTGELFF.

The gene calls are TRBV19 and TRBJ1-1, with D possibly matching TRBD1 (6 bases). The germline V and J ends were trimmed by 6 bases and 3 bases, with 14 bases remaining between them. Germline CDR1 is LNHDA and CDR2 is SQIVND (reference sequence). The length of the CDR3 is 14 residues. In nucleotides, the CDR3 is TGTGCCAGTAGAATCCGGCACAGGGACACTGAAGCTTTCTTT. This sequence encodes CASRIRHRDTEAFF.

The chain carries TRBV15 and TRBJ2-7; tentative D call: TRBD1 (5 bases). Trimming took off 0 bases at V and 4 bases at J, with 10 bases between the two ends. The germline CDR1 and CDR2 sequences are LNHNV and YYDKDF (reference sequence). The CDR3 runs to 14 residues. In DNA form, the CDR3 reads TGTGCCACCAGCAGAGAGGCAGGGCGGTACGAGCAGTACTTC. Translation: CATSREAGRYEQYF.

This clone was seen once. The V gene is TRBV2, the J gene TRBJ2-2, with D perhaps TRBD1 (5 bases). This CDR3 has 16 residues. From germline, CDR1 is SNHLY and CDR2 FYNNEI. V lost 9 bases and J lost 1, with 18 bases in between. CDR3 DNA sequence: TGTGCCAGGGCTCTAATGCTAGGGGAGAACACCGGGGAGCTGTTTTTT. It translates to CARALMLGENTGELFF.

This chain uses TRBV29-1 with TRBJ1-2, with D perhaps TRBD1 (5 bases). V was clipped by 3 bases and J by 1 base, with 9 bases between them. Germline lookup yields CDR1 SQVTM and CDR2 ANQGSEA. The CDR3 is 13 amino acids. The CDR3 DNA reads TGCAGCGTTGAGGGGCGCCTTAACTATGGCTACACCTTC. It yields the protein CSVEGRLNYGYTF. The complete variable domain, with remaining parts taken from reference TRBV29-1 and TRBJ1-2, reads SAVISQKPSRDICQRGTSLTIQCQVDSQVTMMFWYRQQPGQSLTLIATANQGSEATYESGFVIDKFPISRPNLTFSTLTVSNMSPEDSSIYLCSVEGRLNYGYTFGSGTRLTVV.

V is TRBV10-1 and J is TRBJ2-2, with 7 bases fitting TRBD2. Trimming cost V 3 bases and J 5 bases; bases outside gene matches: 6. The CDR3 contains 15 residues. Germline-derived CDR1 and CDR2 are WNHNN and SYGVQD (reference sequence). Here the CDR3 reads CASSEGGSRTGELFF. CDR3 nucleotides: TGCGCCAGCAGTGAAGGCGGGAGTCGGACCGGGGAGCTGTTTTTT.

The chain combines TRBV5-4 with TRBJ2-3, with TRBD2 matching 12 bases. The CDR3 has 17 residues. The trim removed 0 bases at V and 5 bases at J, leaving 7 bases unmatched. CDR1 SGHNT and CDR2 YYREEE come from the germline V gene (reference sequence). CDR3 nucleotide sequence: TGTGCCAGCAGCTTGGGGACTAGCGGGGCCTCGGGAGATACGCAGTATTTT. Its protein is CASSLGTSGASGDTQYF.